This is a list of T cell receptor beta chains from one sample in a study of CD8 T cells in Susac syndrome. Each CDR3 protein gets one entry after TCRdb re-called the immunoSEQ multiplex PCR reads with MiXCR. This table holds some 110,000 distinct CDR3 sequences, around 94% found once. What was sequenced was CD8+ T cells from PBMCs. These receptors were taken from a human donor with Susac syndrome. Each CDR3 is given with its conserved first and last residue. D genes are given only for firm matches.

J gene: TRBJ2-5
D gene: TRBD2
V gene: TRBV10-3
CDR3 protein: CAIREEGYFETQYF
CDR3 DNA: TGTGCCATCCGGGAGGAGGGGTATTTCGAGACCCAGTACTTC

J gene: TRBJ2-1
D gene: .
V gene: TRBV20-1
CDR3 protein: CSAHNPSSYNEQFF
CDR3 DNA: TGCAGTGCTCATAACCCGAGCTCCTACAATGAGCAGTTCTTC

J gene: TRBJ1-1
D gene: TRBD1
V gene: TRBV3-1
CDR3 protein: CASSRQGGGTEAFF
CDR3 DNA: TGTGCCAGCAGCCGACAGGGCGGAGGGACTGAAGCTTTCTTT

J gene: TRBJ2-7
D gene: .
V gene: TRBV7-9
CDR3 protein: CASSLRENYEQYF
CDR3 DNA: TGTGCCAGCAGCCTAAGGGAAAACTACGAGCAGTACTTC

J gene: TRBJ2-1
D gene: TRBD2
V gene: TRBV19
CDR3 protein: CASSSGGAIRQEFF
CDR3 DNA: TGTGCCAGTAGTAGCGGGGGGGCCATCCGGCAGGAGTTCTTC

J gene: TRBJ2-7
D gene: .
V gene: TRBV7-9
CDR3 protein: CASSFDSYEQYF
CDR3 DNA: TGTGCCAGCAGCTTCGACAGCTACGAGCAGTACTTC

J gene: TRBJ1-2
D gene: TRBD1
V gene: TRBV29-1
CDR3 protein: CSVWTGGYGYTF
CDR3 DNA: TGCAGCGTGTGGACAGGGGGCTATGGCTACACCTTC

J gene: TRBJ2-1
D gene: .
V gene: TRBV15
CDR3 protein: CATSREASRLGNEQFF
CDR3 DNA: TGTGCCACCAGCAGAGAGGCATCACGGTTGGGCAATGAGCAGTTCTTC

J gene: TRBJ2-7
D gene: TRBD1
V gene: TRBV15
CDR3 protein: CATSTGTGSYEQYF
CDR3 DNA: TGTGCCACCAGCACCGGGACAGGGTCCTACGAGCAGTACTTC

J gene: TRBJ2-5
D gene: TRBD2
V gene: TRBV9
CDR3 protein: CASSYGGGETQYF
CDR3 DNA: TGTGCCAGCAGCTATGGGGGGGGAGAGACCCAGTACTTC